Below are 9 T cell receptor beta chains sequenced from a single sample in a study of Ad26.COV2.S vaccination and SARS-CoV-2 variants. Treatment reported: some 19 received Ad26.COV2.S at low or high dose, single or two shots; 5 received placebo; per-sample allocation not given. Day 63 after the first injection of vaccine or placebo was the sampling time. Using immunoSEQ multiplex PCR, the repertoire was profiled, and TCRdb retains in-frame clones only, with some absent. The sample contains more than 300,000 clones, approximately 86% of which appear only once. Sample: peripheral blood, taken in a trial of Ad26.COV2.S vaccine versus placebo. The receptors stem from a person aged 18-65 years who received the Ad26.COV2.S COVID-19 vaccine or a placebo.

This chain joins TRBV29-1 and TRBJ2-7; 7 bases are a match to TRBD1. Germline CDR1 is SQVTM and CDR2 is ANQGSEA. CDR3 length: 12 amino acids. Trimming took 4 bases from V and 2 from J; bases not matched to a gene: 2. CDR3 bases: TGCAGCGTTGGGGGACAGACCTACGAGCAGTACTTC. Translated, it gives CSVGGQTYEQYF.

The rearrangement links TRBV5-4 to TRBJ2-5; maybe TRBD2 (7 bases). The V end lost 2 bases, the J end lost 1 base, and 15 bases lay between the germline ends. Per the germline V gene, CDR1 is SGHNT and CDR2 is YYREEE (reference sequence). This CDR3 has 16 residues. The CDR3 loop reads CASSFAGARSQETQYF. The CDR3 nucleotides read TGTGCCAGCAGCTTCGCGGGGGCACGTTCCCAAGAGACCCAGTACTTC. The full variable domain, rest sourced from reference TRBV5-4 and TRBJ2-5, is ETGVTQSPTHLIKTRGQQVTLRCSSQSGHNTVSWYQQALGQGPQFIFQYYREEENGRGNFPPRFSGLQFPNYSSELNVNALELDDSALYLCASSFAGARSQETQYFGPGTRLLVL.

This chain uses TRBV6-5 with TRBJ1-4; TRBD1 aligns across 7 bases. Germline lookup yields CDR1 MNHEY and CDR2 SVGAGI. The CDR3 length is 15 residues. V was pared by 4 bases and J by 5 bases, with 7 bases of the junction left unmatched. DNA of the CDR3: TGTGCCAGCAGTTCCCGGACAGGAGGGAATGAAAAACTGTTTTTT. This sequence encodes CASSSRTGGNEKLFF.

The rearrangement links TRBV5-1 to TRBJ2-7; 9 nucleotides align to TRBD1. CDR3 length: 16 amino acids. In germline, CDR1 is SGHRS, CDR2 YFSETQ. J lost 6 bases, V lost 4 bases, and 14 bases had no gene match. The CDR3 DNA sequence: TGCGCCAGCAGCCCGGATCCCCCGGGACAGGGATTCGAGCAGTACTTC. Residues: CASSPDPPGQGFEQYF.

This clone showed up just a few times. The chain has TRBV12-5 and TRBJ2-2; maybe TRBD2 (7 bases). CDR3 length: 21 residues. The V and J ends lost 2 bases and 0 bases respectively, with 25 bases between them. Germline lookup yields CDR1 LGHNT and CDR2 FRNRAP. The CDR3 is CASGLPGGRSDTSANTGELFF. The CDR3 DNA follows: TGTGCTAGTGGTTTGCCGGGGGGCCGTTCTGACACCAGCGCGAACACCGGGGAGCTGTTTTTT.

The DNA for the CDR3 is TGTGCCAGCAGTGAATTGGATTCCTATGGCTACACCTTC. Protein product: CASSELDSYGYTF. The V call is TRBV25-1, the J call TRBJ1-2; the D is unclear. CDR1 is MGHDK, CDR2 SYGVNS, per germline. This CDR3 comprises 13 residues. The V end was cut by 1 base, the J end by 4 bases, with 7 bases between.

This sequence joins TRBV5-4 and TRBJ1-1; no reliable D call. V dropped 0 bases and J dropped 3 bases, with 18 bases sitting between them. Germline V lookup: CDR1 SGHNT, CDR2 YYREEE (reference sequence). This CDR3 comprises 17 residues. As DNA, the CDR3 is TGTGCCAGCAGCTTGGGGTCAGTCGTCCCGTTGGACACTGAAGCTTTCTTT. It specifies CASSLGSVVPLDTEAFF.

A single count supports this clone. The chain joins TRBV5-1 to TRBJ1-4; 7 positions match TRBD1. Germline V gene data show CDR1 as SGHRS and CDR2 as YFSETQ. The CDR3 has 17 residues. J lost 6 bases, V lost 4 bases, and 15 bases had no gene match. The chain's CDR3 is CASSRGQAKGYDEKLFF. The DNA of the CDR3 is TGCGCCAGCAGCCGCGGACAGGCCAAGGGGTATGATGAAAAACTGTTTTTT. Full variable domain (missing parts from reference TRBV5-1 and TRBJ1-4): KAGVTQTPRYLIKTRGQQVTLSCSPISGHRSVSWYQQTPGQGLQFLFEYFSETQRNKGNFPGRFSGRQFSNSRSEMNVSTLELGDSALYLCASSRGQAKGYDEKLFFGSGTQLSVL.

V and J are TRBV29-1 and TRBJ2-1, with 12 bases fitting TRBD2. V was pared by 3 bases and J by 2 bases, with 5 bases of the junction left unmatched. Germline V CDR1 and CDR2: SQVTM, ANQGSEA. CDR3 length equals 16 residues. CDR3 DNA sequence: TGCAGCGTTGAGGCTAGCGGGGGGGCAGCCTACAATGAGCAGTTCTTC. Encoded protein: CSVEASGGAAYNEQFF.